The rows below give T cell receptor beta chains drawn from one sample of a study of OX40 agonist ivuxolimab in advanced cancers. Using immunoSEQ multiplex PCR, the repertoire was profiled, and TCRdb retains in-frame clones only, with some absent. The sample includes about 60,000 clones, about 90% of them seen just once. The material sequenced was CD4+ or CD8+ T cells sorted from blood, taken in a trial of the OX40 agonist ivuxolimab. These receptors came from an adult with an advanced solid tumor such as melanoma, head and neck, liver or kidney cancer. The CDR3 runs from the conserved cysteine through the conserved F or W. D genes are given only for firm matches. Size is stated for part of the rows, as once, few or many counts, or as a class when the clone is expanded.

J: TRBJ2-7; V: TRBV19; size: -; D: -; CDR3: CASSSLRAGQYEQYF; DNA: TGTGCCAGTAGTAGCTTGAGGGCCGGCCAATACGAGCAGTACTTC
J: TRBJ1-5; V: TRBV5-6; size: -; D: -; CDR3: CASSLGGDQPQHF; DNA: TGTGCCAGCAGCTTGGGAGGGGATCAGCCCCAGCATTTT
J: TRBJ1-1; V: TRBV18; size: -; D: -; CDR3: CASSPRVGTEAFF; DNA: TGTGCCAGCTCACCACGGGTAGGAACTGAAGCTTTCTTT
J: TRBJ2-2; V: TRBV15; size: -; D: -; CDR3: CATSRDKTLVSRHDTGELFF; DNA: TGTGCCACCAGCAGAGATAAGACCCTTGTCTCACGGCACGACACCGGGGAGCTGTTTTTT
J: TRBJ2-7; V: TRBV6-5; size: -; D: TRBD2; CDR3: CASRPAGGTYEQYF; DNA: TGTGCCAGCAGACCGGCGGGAGGAACCTACGAGCAGTACTTC
J: TRBJ2-5; V: TRBV5-1; size: -; D: -; CDR3: CASSSTRPLGETQYF; DNA: TGCGCCAGCAGCTCAACTCGGCCCCTTGGGGAGACCCAGTACTTC
J: TRBJ2-1; V: TRBV20-1; size: -; D: -; CDR3: CSAESENEQFF; DNA: TGCAGTGCAGAGAGCGAGAATGAGCAGTTCTTC
J: TRBJ2-1; V: TRBV15; size: -; D: -; CDR3: CATSREGRGEQFF; DNA: TGTGCCACCAGCAGAGAGGGGCGGGGTGAGCAGTTCTTC
J: TRBJ2-4; V: TRBV20-1; size: -; D: -; CDR3: CSARRVDIQYF; DNA: TGCAGTGCGAGACGGGTTGACATTCAGTACTTC
J: TRBJ2-1; V: TRBV10-2; size: -; D: TRBD2; CDR3: CASSESASGMGEQFF; DNA: TGCGCCAGCAGTGAGTCGGCTAGCGGGATGGGTGAGCAGTTCTTC
J: TRBJ2-7; V: TRBV11-1; size: -; D: TRBD1; CDR3: CASSQFGQGAYEQYF; DNA: TGTGCCAGCAGCCAGTTCGGACAGGGGGCTTACGAGCAGTACTTC
J: TRBJ2-7; V: TRBV7-2; size: -; D: TRBD2; CDR3: CASSYRTSGTTSSYEQYF; DNA: TGTGCCAGCAGCTACCGGACTAGCGGGACTACTAGCTCCTACGAGCAGTACTTC
J: TRBJ2-7; V: TRBV18; size: -; D: -; CDR3: CASSQYQSREGGEQYF; DNA: TGTGCCAGCTCACAATATCAGTCCAGGGAAGGCGGCGAGCAGTACTTC
J: TRBJ2-1; V: TRBV11-3; size: -; D: -; CDR3: CASSSLGTNNEQFF; DNA: TGTGCCAGCAGCTCCTTAGGGACCAACAATGAGCAGTTCTTC
J: TRBJ2-7; V: TRBV6-5; size: -; D: -; CDR3: CASSYRGVGYEQYF; DNA: TGTGCCAGCAGTTACAGAGGAGTGGGCTACGAGCAGTACTTC
J: TRBJ2-3; V: TRBV7-2; size: -; D: -; CDR3: CASSLARGTDTQYF; DNA: TGTGCCAGCAGCTTAGCCCGCGGCACAGATACGCAGTATTTT
J: TRBJ1-5; V: TRBV7-2; size: -; D: -; CDR3: CASSSQVGQPQHF; DNA: TGTGCCAGCAGCTCCCAAGTCGGTCAGCCCCAGCATTTT
J: TRBJ2-7; V: TRBV2; size: once; D: TRBD2; CDR3: CASTATSGARSYEQYF; DNA: TGTGCCAGCACAGCAACTAGCGGAGCCCGCTCCTACGAGCAGTACTTC
J: TRBJ2-5; V: TRBV27; size: few; D: -; CDR3: CASSSPTRRETQYF; DNA: TGTGCCAGCAGTTCCCCGACACGACGAGAGACCCAGTACTTC
J: TRBJ1-3; V: TRBV9; size: -; D: -; CDR3: CASSGVGGSGNTIYF; DNA: TGTGCCAGCAGCGGGGTGGGAGGGTCTGGAAACACCATATATTTT
J: TRBJ2-3; V: TRBV4-3; size: -; D: TRBD2; CDR3: CASSQRSGRSSTDTQYF; DNA: TGCGCCAGCAGCCAACGTAGCGGGAGGTCTAGCACAGATACGCAGTATTTT
J: TRBJ2-1; V: TRBV28; size: -; D: TRBD2; CDR3: CASSLGGSTNEQFF; DNA: TGTGCCAGCAGTTTAGGCGGGAGTACCAATGAGCAGTTCTTC
J: TRBJ2-7; V: TRBV7-2; size: once; D: -; CDR3: CASSSHPVTYEQYF; DNA: TGTGCCAGCAGCTCCCATCCAGTAACCTACGAGCAGTACTTC
J: TRBJ2-5; V: TRBV5-4; size: once; D: TRBD2; CDR3: CASNKAQGGGRIQETQYF; DNA: TGTGCCAGTAACAAGGCCCAAGGCGGGGGGCGCATCCAAGAGACCCAGTACTTC
J: TRBJ1-6; V: TRBV4-1; size: -; D: -; CDR3: CASSQDWVSPLHF; DNA: TGCGCCAGCAGCCAAGATTGGGTTTCACCCCTCCACTTT
J: TRBJ2-5; V: TRBV7-3; size: few; D: TRBD2; CDR3: CASREAGARQETQYF; DNA: TGTGCCAGCAGGGAAGCGGGAGCAAGACAAGAGACCCAGTACTTC
J: TRBJ1-6; V: TRBV6-6; size: -; D: -; CDR3: CASRTGIVDSPLHF; DNA: TGTGCCAGCAGAACTGGGATAGTGGATTCACCCCTCCACTTT
J: TRBJ1-3; V: TRBV19; size: -; D: TRBD1; CDR3: CASRTGGGRSPIYF; DNA: TGTGCCAGCAGGACAGGAGGGGGCCGAAGCCCCATATATTTT
J: TRBJ2-4; V: TRBV5-4; size: -; D: TRBD1; CDR3: CASSSRDSKNIQYF; DNA: TGTGCCAGCAGCTCACGGGACAGTAAAAACATTCAGTACTTC
J: TRBJ1-2; V: TRBV4-2; size: -; D: -; CDR3: CASSQTGAIPIGYTF; DNA: TGTGCCAGCAGCCAGACCGGGGCCATTCCCATAGGCTACACCTTC
J: TRBJ1-6; V: TRBV6-5; size: -; D: -; CDR3: CASSYSRGGRSPLHF; DNA: TGTGCCAGCAGTTACTCGAGGGGGGGCAGGTCACCCCTCCACTTT
J: TRBJ1-2; V: TRBV6-6; size: -; D: -; CDR3: CASSQGHYGYTF; DNA: TGTGCCAGCAGTCAGGGGCACTATGGCTACACCTTC
J: TRBJ2-7; V: TRBV5-4; size: -; D: -; CDR3: CASSLAGGPYEQYF; DNA: TGTGCCAGCAGCTTGGCCGGGGGACCCTACGAGCAGTACTTC
J: TRBJ1-1; V: TRBV5-1; size: -; D: -; CDR3: CASSLEDTEAFF; DNA: TGCGCCAGCAGCTTGGAAGACACTGAAGCTTTCTTT
J: TRBJ2-7; V: TRBV15; size: -; D: -; CDR3: CATSRAPGAPYEQYF; DNA: TGTGCCACCAGCAGAGCCCCTGGGGCCCCCTACGAGCAGTACTTC
J: TRBJ2-7; V: TRBV6-5; size: -; D: -; CDR3: CASSTTQGAYEQYF; DNA: TGTGCCAGCAGTACCACACAGGGAGCCTACGAGCAGTACTTC
J: TRBJ2-6; V: TRBV5-6; size: -; D: TRBD2; CDR3: CASSLTSGFSGANVLTF; DNA: TGTGCCAGCAGCTTAACTAGCGGATTCTCTGGGGCCAACGTCCTGACTTTC
J: TRBJ2-3; V: TRBV10-3; size: -; D: -; CDR3: CAINNGVNTDTQYF; DNA: TGTGCCATCAACAACGGGGTGAACACAGATACGCAGTATTTT
J: TRBJ2-7; V: TRBV7-9; size: -; D: TRBD2; CDR3: CASSTLGTSGTSYEQYF; DNA: TGTGCCAGCAGTACTCTCGGGACTAGCGGAACCTCCTACGAGCAGTACTTC
J: TRBJ1-2; V: TRBV15; size: -; D: TRBD1; CDR3: CATMRMRDRDATF; DNA: TGTGCCACCATGCGGATGAGGGACAGAGATGCCACGTTC
J: TRBJ2-1; V: TRBV7-2; size: few; D: -; CDR3: CASSLAPHEQFF; DNA: TGTGCCAGCAGCTTAGCCCCGCATGAGCAGTTCTTC
J: TRBJ1-5; V: TRBV6-6; size: -; D: -; CDR3: CASSYEVSGPQHF; DNA: TGTGCCAGCAGTTACGAAGTCTCTGGGCCCCAGCATTTT
J: TRBJ2-7; V: TRBV7-2; size: -; D: -; CDR3: CASSYSGTYAYEQYF; DNA: TGTGCCAGCAGCTACTCCGGGACGTATGCCTACGAGCAGTACTTC
J: TRBJ1-1; V: TRBV11-2; size: -; D: -; CDR3: CASSLGQKAFF; DNA: TGTGCCAGCAGCTTAGGTCAGAAAGCTTTCTTT
J: TRBJ2-3; V: TRBV7-3; size: -; D: TRBD1; CDR3: CASSSGQGTDTQYF; DNA: TGTGCCAGCAGCTCGGGACAGGGAACAGATACGCAGTATTTT
J: TRBJ2-1; V: TRBV28; size: -; D: TRBD2; CDR3: CASSSSGRMQFF; DNA: TGTGCCAGCAGTTCTAGCGGGAGGATGCAGTTCTTC
J: TRBJ2-2; V: TRBV28; size: -; D: TRBD2; CDR3: CASIRGGTGELFF; DNA: TGTGCCAGCATTCGGGGGGGCACCGGGGAGCTGTTTTTT
J: TRBJ2-3; V: TRBV5-1; size: -; D: TRBD2; CDR3: CASSLALAGATDTQYF; DNA: TGCGCCAGCAGCTTGGCGCTAGCGGGAGCCACAGATACGCAGTATTTT
J: TRBJ1-5; V: TRBV6-5; size: -; D: -; CDR3: CASSYDSNQPQHF; DNA: TGTGCCAGCAGTTACGATAGCAATCAGCCCCAGCATTTT
J: TRBJ1-3; V: TRBV9; size: -; D: -; CDR3: CASSVKDSGNTIYF; DNA: TGTGCCAGCAGCGTAAAAGATTCTGGAAACACCATATATTTT
J: TRBJ1-5; V: TRBV19; size: -; D: -; CDR3: CASSSSPGSPLSQPQHF; DNA: TGTGCCAGTAGTTCTAGCCCAGGGAGTCCCCTCTCTCAGCCCCAGCATTTT
J: TRBJ2-7; V: TRBV5-1; size: once; D: -; CDR3: CASSLAGGRGAYEQYF; DNA: TGCGCCAGCAGCTTGGCCGGGGGTCGGGGAGCCTACGAGCAGTACTTC
J: TRBJ2-3; V: TRBV7-6; size: -; D: -; CDR3: CASSLYPILAARTDTQYF; DNA: TGTGCCAGCAGCTTATATCCCATCCTAGCAGCCCGCACAGATACGCAGTATTTT